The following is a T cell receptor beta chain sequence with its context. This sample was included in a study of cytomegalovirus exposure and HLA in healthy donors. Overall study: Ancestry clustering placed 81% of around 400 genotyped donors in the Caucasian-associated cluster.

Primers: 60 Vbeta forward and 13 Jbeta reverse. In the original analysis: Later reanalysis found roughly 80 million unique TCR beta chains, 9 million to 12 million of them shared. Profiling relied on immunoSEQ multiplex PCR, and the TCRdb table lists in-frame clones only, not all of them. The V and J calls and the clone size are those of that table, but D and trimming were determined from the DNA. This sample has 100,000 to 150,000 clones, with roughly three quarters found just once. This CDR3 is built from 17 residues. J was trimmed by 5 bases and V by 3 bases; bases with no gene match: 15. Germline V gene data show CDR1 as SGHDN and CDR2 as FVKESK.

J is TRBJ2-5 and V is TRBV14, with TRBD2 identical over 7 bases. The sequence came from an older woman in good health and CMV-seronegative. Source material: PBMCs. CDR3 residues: CASSQMRGRAYRETQYF. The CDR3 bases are TGTGCCAGCAGCCAGATGCGGGGGAGGGCCTACCGGGAGACCCAGTACTTC.